Listed here are 15 T cell receptor beta chains from one sample, sequenced in a study of shared clonotypes between healthy human individuals. The data were produced by immunoSEQ multiplex PCR, yet TCRdb's version contains in-frame clones alone and is incomplete. The table shows about 300,000 clones, with approximately 79% occurring only once. What was sequenced was memory CD4+ T cells sorted from blood. Subset meaning: CD45RA-negative fraction. Receptors originate from a man under 40 in good health.

This clone was recorded a few times. The chain uses TRBV5-1 and TRBJ2-5, with no clear D. V lost 5 bases to trimming and J lost 5 bases, with 16 bases between them. There are 14 residues in the CDR3. Germline values: CDR1 SGHRS, CDR2 YFSETQ. The CDR3, as DNA: TGCGCCAGCAGAGAGTCCCCGGGTTGGGAGACCCAGTACTTC. Protein product: CASRESPGWETQYF.

This chain joins TRBV7-3 and TRBJ1-1; 7 nucleotides align to TRBD1. The V and J ends lost 4 bases and 5 bases, in that order; junction bases with no gene match: 10. Germline V gene lookup returns CDR1 SGHTA and CDR2 FQGTGA. The CDR3 spans 15 residues. CDR3 coding DNA: TGTGCCAGCAGCTCCCAACAGGGGAGAGGGACTGAAGCTTTCTTT. It encodes CASSSQQGRGTEAFF.

This clone was found a few times. The chain has TRBV6-4 and TRBJ2-7; D uncertain. The CDR3 is 15 residues long. The V end was cut by 8 bases, the J end by 0 bases, with 17 bases between. Germline CDR1 MRHNA, CDR2 SNTAGT. For the CDR3, the DNA is TGTGCCAGCTCCGTAGGACCGGGTGACTCCTACGAGCAGTACTTC. Protein sequence: CASSVGPGDSYEQYF.

V gene TRBV7-2 combines with J gene TRBJ2-3; D is uncertain. Germline-derived CDR1 and CDR2 are SGHTA and FQGNSA. The germline V and J ends were trimmed by 1 base and 8 bases, with 10 bases remaining between them. The CDR3 covers 13 residues. The CDR3 DNA sequence: TGTGCCAGCAGCTTAGACCCAGGTGGTACGCAGTATTTT. This sequence encodes CASSLDPGGTQYF. The full variable domain, rest sourced from reference TRBV7-2 and TRBJ2-3, is GAGVSQSPSNKVTEKGKDVELRCDPISGHTALYWYRQSLGQGLEFLIYFQGNSAPDKSGLPSDRFSAERTGGSVSTLTIQRTQQEDSAVYLCASSLDPGGTQYFGPGTRLTVL.

This sequence joins TRBV18 and TRBJ2-2; D remains ambiguous. Trimming pared 3 bases from V and 10 bases from J, leaving 9 bases between. Per the germline V gene, CDR1 is KGHSH and CDR2 is LQKENI. The CDR3 is made up of 12 amino acids. The CDR3 loop is CASSPGLKELFF. CDR3 bases: TGTGCCAGCTCACCCGGGCTGAAGGAGCTGTTTTTT.

The chain recombines TRBV5-1 with TRBJ2-3; D unresolved. The CDR3 length is 12 residues. Trimming stripped 8 bases from V and 0 bases from J, with 7 bases between. CDR1 is SGHRS, CDR2 YFSETQ, per germline. CDR3 nucleotides: TGCGCCAGTGAAGACAGCACAGATACGCAGTATTTT. Its translation: CASEDSTDTQYF.

The gene calls are TRBV5-1 and TRBJ1-4; no clear D. The V end lost 1 base, the J end lost 5 bases, and 15 bases lay between the germline ends. The germline CDR1 and CDR2 sequences are SGHRS and YFSETQ. This CDR3 contains 16 residues. The CDR3 DNA follows: TGCGCCAGCAGCTTGTCAGTGTCGGGGTTAAATGAAAAACTGTTTTTT. Protein: CASSLSVSGLNEKLFF.

CDR3 protein: CASSWGLAGAQETQYF. CDR3 DNA: TGTGCCAGCAGCTGGGGACTAGCGGGGGCACAAGAGACCCAGTACTTC. The chain is built from TRBV7-2 and TRBJ2-5, with 14 bases matching TRBD2. Germline V lookup: CDR1 SGHTA, CDR2 FQGNSA. The CDR3 contains 16 residues. V shed 4 bases, J shed 2 bases, and the junction held 3 bases outside the gene matches.

V and J are TRBV10-1 and TRBJ1-1, with TRBD1 identical over 9 bases. With V trimmed by 6 bases and J by 3 bases, 2 bases remained unmatched. The CDR3 loop spans 13 amino acids. The germline V gene encodes CDR1 WNHNN and CDR2 SYGVQD (reference sequence). CDR3 sequence (DNA): TGCGCCAGCAGAAGGACAGGGGACACTGAAGCTTTCTTT. This encodes CASRRTGDTEAFF.

The chain uses TRBV20-1 and TRBJ2-5; D remains ambiguous. V was trimmed by 6 bases and J by 2 bases, leaving 7 bases between them. Germline CDR1 reads DFQATT; CDR2 reads SNEGSKA (reference sequence). This CDR3 has 11 residues. The CDR3, as DNA: TGCAGTGCGCAGGATCAAGAGACCCAGTACTTC. Its protein product is CSAQDQETQYF.

The chain employs TRBV5-1 and TRBJ2-5, with 9 bases identical to TRBD1. The germline gives CDR1 SGHRS, CDR2 YFSETQ. The CDR3 is 14 amino acids. Trimming took 4 bases from V and 5 from J; bases not matched to a gene: 6. CDR3 sequence reads: CASSGTGLGETQYF. CDR3 nucleotides: TGCGCCAGCAGCGGGACAGGGCTGGGGGAGACCCAGTACTTC.

This clone was counted ten times or more. The J gene is TRBJ1-2, the V gene TRBV6-6; no definite D call. CDR1 MNHNY and CDR2 SVGAGI come from the germline V gene (reference sequence). V shed 1 base and J shed 9 bases, with 9 bases lying between them. This CDR3 comprises 12 residues. The CDR3 reads CASSYLTRSYTF. CDR3 sequence (DNA): TGTGCCAGCAGTTACTTAACAAGGAGCTACACCTTC.

The J gene is TRBJ2-2, the V gene TRBV10-1; D remains ambiguous. In germline, CDR1 is WNHNN, CDR2 SYGVQD (reference sequence). With 2 bases removed from V and 3 bases from J, the gap between germline ends came to 7 bases. This CDR3 region has 14 residues. CDR3 nucleotides: TGCGCCAGCAGTGAGAACCTCTACACCGGGGAGCTGTTTTTT. Its protein is CASSENLYTGELFF.

This clone was found many times. The same CDR3 can be traced to other DNA sequences in this sample. The chain joins TRBV2 to TRBJ2-3; TRBD1 matches 7 bases. Unmatched junction bases numbered 4, after V lost 3 bases and J lost 1 base. The V gene's germline CDR1 is SNHLY and CDR2 FYNNEI. CDR3 length equals 15 residues. CDR3 protein: CASSDVGQGTDTQYF. CDR3 in DNA: TGTGCCAGCAGTGATGTAGGACAGGGCACAGATACGCAGTATTTT.

This clone was seen only once. This chain joins TRBV29-1 and TRBJ2-7; 7 bases line up with TRBD1. This CDR3 region has 14 residues. The germline V gene encodes CDR1 SQVTM and CDR2 ANQGSEA. V was pared by 2 bases and J by 3 bases, with 7 bases of the junction left unmatched. In DNA, the CDR3 is TGCAGCGTTGAAACTAGGGGGCCCCACTACGAGCAGTACTTC. Protein: CSVETRGPHYEQYF.